This T cell receptor beta chain was sequenced for a study of blood T cells in healthy people across ages. Study findings and constraints: It was the long-lived donors that had more naive CD4+ cells and higher diversity than aged donors.

Remarks on this clonotype: Its target is not known.

Every donor provided approximately 10 milliliters of peripheral blood. CDR1 SQVTM and CDR2 ANQGSEA come from the germline V gene. V lost 4 bases to trimming and J lost 6 bases, with 12 bases between them. This CDR3 region has 12 residues. Alongside a J-beta primer mix, a sample-barcoded 5' primer served in a second PCR lasting roughly 7 to 12 cycles. TCRdb redid the calling of the 5' RACE reads with MiXCR, one entry per CDR3 protein. This sample has roughly 800,000 distinct CDR3 sequences, with 55% to 70% found just once. This chain joins TRBV29-1 and TRBJ1-2; no firm D call. Material for sequencing was blood. The source of this sequence is a man under 40 in good health. The CDR3 region is CSVGDQADGYTF. The CDR3 DNA reads TGCAGCGTTGGAGATCAGGCAGATGGCTACACCTTC.